This paragraph covers one T cell receptor (beta chain) sequence. Other DNA sequences from this sample encode an identical CDR3 as well. The entry originates in a study of blood T cell repertoires in COVID-19. Study-wide background: There were acute and convalescent COVID-19 samples, and they came from the United States, Italy and Spain. From T cells, B-cell-depleted T cells, or PBMCs came the material, which was cDNA or gDNA.

After removal of 2 bases from V and 3 bases from J, the junction contained 4 bases not matched to a gene. Germline CDR1 is SGHRS and CDR2 is YFSETQ. The CDR3 contains 14 residues. Original methodology: Amplified reference gene primers provided the basis for estimating nucleated cell counts. Here immunoSEQ multiplex PCR was the method, and the copy in TCRdb shows in-frame clones only, minus some. V and J calls and clone size are as listed in that table; D and trimming were resolved from the DNA. The profile shows some 150,000 clones, around 84% of them singletons. The rearrangement uses TRBV5-1 and TRBJ1-2; 7 nucleotides line up with TRBD1. The specimen was peripheral blood. This receptor was identified in a human donor in a cohort sampled during active COVID-19. CDR3 in amino acids: CASSFQGVDYGYTF. Written as DNA, the CDR3 is TGCGCCAGCAGCTTTCAGGGGGTAGACTATGGCTACACCTTC.